The 17 T cell receptor beta chains below were found in one sample sequenced in a study of cytomegalovirus exposure and HLA in healthy donors (dated by TCRdb to about 2017). Library generation was performed with the immunoSEQ multiplex PCR assay. The multiplex PCR relied on a mix of 60 forward primers for TCR Vbeta segments and 13 reverse primers for TCR Jbeta segments. The clones in this table, taken by TCRdb from immuneACCESS, are in-frame only. Not every clone is retained; where verified, under half of the shortfall comes from an unresolved V gene, and the cause of the rest is unknown. The sample includes about 93,000 clones, with 80% observed a single time. 6% to 8% of the sample is taken by the ten largest. The sample was PBMCs. The receptor set was obtained from a man in his thirties or forties in good health and CMV-seronegative.

The V gene is TRBV27, the J gene TRBJ2-7, with a weak D call TRBD2 (5 bases). CDR1 MNHEY and CDR2 SMNVEV come from the germline V gene (reference sequence). The CDR3 is made up of 16 amino acids. V dropped 2 bases and J dropped 5 bases, with 19 bases sitting between them. The CDR3 is CASSLRSGLGFHEQYF. The CDR3 region has the DNA TGTGCCAGCAGTTTAAGGTCGGGGTTAGGTTTCCACGAGCAGTACTTC.

This clone occurred a few times. This chain joins TRBV7-9 and TRBJ1-1, with TRBD1 identical over 8 bases. Germline values: CDR1 SEHNR, CDR2 FQNEAQ (reference sequence). CDR3 length: 14 amino acids. V gave up 5 bases and J gave up 4 bases; unmatched junction bases: 6. The CDR3 loop reads CASSPRQGSTEAFF. CDR3 DNA: TGTGCCAGCAGCCCCCGACAGGGGAGCACTGAAGCTTTCTTT.

The chain couples TRBV5-4 to TRBJ1-1, with D unclear. CDR3 size: 14 residues. Trimming took off 4 bases at V and 1 base at J, with 11 bases between the two ends. Germline values: CDR1 SGHNT, CDR2 YYREEE (reference sequence). The CDR3 is CASSPGQRNTEAFF. In nucleotides, the CDR3 is TGTGCCAGCAGCCCAGGCCAGAGGAACACTGAAGCTTTCTTT.

The V and J genes are TRBV5-1 and TRBJ2-1; D remains unclear. The CDR3 consists of 14 residues. The germline V gene has CDR1 SGHRS and CDR2 YFSETQ. The ends were cut back, 0 bases at V and 5 bases at J, with 9 bases in the middle. The CDR3 spells CASSLVTADNEQFF. In DNA form, the CDR3 reads TGCGCCAGCAGCTTGGTAACGGCGGACAATGAGCAGTTCTTC.

This clone showed up just a few times. This sequence joins TRBV10-3 and TRBJ2-7; tentative D call: TRBD1 (5 bases). The ends were cut back, 10 bases at V and 5 bases at J, with 18 bases in the middle. There are 13 residues in the CDR3. Germline CDR1 is ENHRY and CDR2 is SYGVKD. The CDR3 here is CATRNSRQNEQYF. CDR3 nucleotide sequence: TGTGCCACGCGGAACTCCCGACAGAACGAGCAGTACTTC.

The V call is TRBV7-3, the J call TRBJ1-1; D might be TRBD1 (5 bases). CDR3 length: 14 residues. The V gene lost 2 bases and the J gene lost 4 bases, with 11 bases spanning the gap. CDR1 and CDR2 from the germline V gene are SGHTA and FQGTGA. The CDR3 sequence: CASSLEGAPTEAFF. The CDR3 DNA follows: TGTGCCAGCAGCTTAGAAGGGGCGCCCACTGAAGCTTTCTTT.

V usage is TRBV10-3 and J usage is TRBJ2-2; D is ambiguous. Trimming shortened V by 6 bases and J by 2 bases, and 10 bases separated the two germline ends. Per the germline V gene, CDR1 is ENHRY and CDR2 is SYGVKD. This CDR3 comprises 14 residues. The CDR3 protein is CAISPVQNTGELFF. The CDR3 bases are TGTGCCATCAGCCCGGTGCAAAACACCGGGGAGCTGTTTTTT.

The chain links TRBV7-2 to TRBJ2-1; D remains ambiguous. V was shortened by 5 bases and J by 12 bases, with 20 bases between the two germline ends. From germline, CDR1 is SGHTA and CDR2 FQGNSA. This CDR3 comprises 14 residues. The CDR3 loop reads CASSPTQPNLAQFF. As DNA, the CDR3 is TGTGCCAGCAGCCCGACACAACCCAACCTGGCGCAGTTCTTC.

The chain's CDR3 is CASSFAGGSISYEQYF. The DNA of the CDR3 is TGCGCCAGCAGCTTCGCGGGAGGATCTATTTCCTACGAGCAGTACTTC. J is TRBJ2-7 and V is TRBV5-1; 8 nucleotides agree with TRBD2. J was trimmed by 1 base and V by 2 bases; bases with no gene match: 8. This CDR3 is built from 16 residues. Germline V gene sequence: CDR1 SGHRS, CDR2 YFSETQ. The full variable domain, completed using reference TRBV5-1 and TRBJ2-7, is KAGVTQTPRYLIKTRGQQVTLSCSPISGHRSVSWYQQTPGQGLQFLFEYFSETQRNKGNFPGRFSGRQFSNSRSEMNVSTLELGDSALYLCASSFAGGSISYEQYFGPGTRLTVT.

The rearrangement joins TRBV30 to TRBJ2-7; 9 nucleotides line up with TRBD1. The CDR3 consists of 13 residues. V lost 7 bases, J lost 3 bases, and 7 bases stayed unmatched. Germline V gene data show CDR1 as GTSNPN and CDR2 as SVGIG (reference sequence). The CDR3 DNA reads as TGTGCCTTGCTTGGGACAGGGAACTACGAGCAGTACTTC. Translated: CALLGTGNYEQYF.

V and J are TRBV19 and TRBJ1-4; D is ambiguous. Germline CDR1 reads LNHDA; CDR2 reads SQIVND (reference sequence). With 3 bases removed from V and 7 bases from J, the gap between germline ends came to 3 bases. CDR3 size: 11 residues. CDR3 bases: TGTGCCAGTAGTATTCGTGAAAAACTGTTTTTT. Amino acids: CASSIREKLFF.

The gene calls are TRBV28 and TRBJ1-2; weak D call: TRBD1 (5 bases). Germline V CDR1 and CDR2: MDHEN, SYDVKM. The CDR3 totals 12 residues. The ends were cut back, 11 bases at V and 0 bases at J, with 10 bases in the middle. The CDR3 sequence: CAGQGTNYGYTF. CDR3 nucleotide sequence: TGTGCCGGGCAGGGTACTAACTATGGCTACACCTTC.

This chain links TRBV18 with TRBJ2-2; 10 bases line up with TRBD1. Germline CDR1 reads KGHSH; CDR2 reads LQKENI. The CDR3 is 16 amino acids. Trimming at V came to 3 bases and at J to 4 bases, leaving 5 bases not matched to a gene. The CDR3 DNA is TGTGCCAGCTCACCCGCCGGGACAGGGGTCACCGGGGAGCTGTTTTTT. Its protein is CASSPAGTGVTGELFF.

This chain joins TRBV5-1 and TRBJ1-5, with D possibly being TRBD1 (5 bases). The CDR3 contains 14 residues. V was cut by 0 bases and J by 4 bases, with 8 bases left in between. Germline assignment: CDR1 SGHRS and CDR2 YFSETQ. CDR3 sequence: CASSLEGLNQPQHF. For the CDR3, the DNA is TGCGCCAGCAGCTTGGAGGGGCTAAATCAGCCCCAGCATTTT. Filled out from reference TRBV5-1 and TRBJ1-5, the complete variable domain reads KAGVTQTPRYLIKTRGQQVTLSCSPISGHRSVSWYQQTPGQGLQFLFEYFSETQRNKGNFPGRFSGRQFSNSRSEMNVSTLELGDSALYLCASSLEGLNQPQHFGDGTRLSIL.

The CDR3 sequence: CASSGSGGLYNEQFF. DNA for the CDR3: TGTGCCAGCAGCGGTAGCGGGGGGCTGTACAATGAGCAGTTCTTC. This chain connects TRBV9 to TRBJ2-1; TRBD2 aligns across 10 bases. Germline lookup yields CDR1 SGDLS and CDR2 YYNGEE. The CDR3 runs to 15 residues. Unmatched junction bases numbered 4, after V lost 3 bases and J lost 4 bases.

The V call is TRBV7-6, the J call TRBJ2-7, with a weak D call TRBD1 (5 bases). The V end was cut by 5 bases, the J end by 6 bases, with 20 bases between. The CDR3 sequence is 15 residues long. Looked up from germline, CDR1 is SGHVS and CDR2 is FNYEAQ. CDR3 coding DNA: TGTGCCAGCAGCGAGGACGGCAGGGCGTTGGGCGAGCAGTACTTC. It specifies CASSEDGRALGEQYF.

The chain employs TRBV27 and TRBJ1-1; D possibly corresponds to TRBD1 (5 bases). The CDR3 sequence is 16 residues long. The V gene lost 6 bases and the J gene lost 6 bases, with 23 bases spanning the gap. Germline values: CDR1 MNHEY, CDR2 SMNVEV (reference sequence). CDR3 sequence: CASRRYFGQGGAEAFF. CDR3 DNA: TGTGCCAGCAGACGATATTTCGGCCAGGGCGGGGCTGAAGCTTTCTTT.